The subject of this entry is one TCR beta chain. Its matching antigen is unknown. Every immunoSEQ plate was one replicate of a subset's evenly spread DNA. Clones were sequenced by immunoSEQ multiplex PCR, and TCRdb holds only the in-frame ones, with some missing. The table shows about 750,000 clones, with 85% to 95% occurring only once. CD45RO-negative, CCR7-selected cells formed the naive CD8 fraction, which excluded terminally differentiated effector memory CD45RA+ cells. Between the trimmed V and J ends, which lost 1 base and 2 bases, there was a span of 20 bases. Germline V gene lookup returns CDR1 MGHRA and CDR2 YSYEKL. The CDR3 sequence is 18 residues long. These data originate in a study of shared clonotypes between healthy human individuals. The overall study: With ages of 18 to 49, the donors were two women and a few men. Plates per donor: three CD4 naive, three CD4 memory, two CD8 naive, one CD8 memory. General observations from the study: Roughly 5% of naive CD4 clonotypes were common to four donors.

This chain joins TRBV4-1 and TRBJ1-2; maybe TRBD1 (6 bases). The specimen was naive CD8+ T cells sorted from blood. This TCR derives from a man in his thirties or forties in good health. The CDR3 nucleotides read TGCGCCAGCAGCCAAGTTGAGTTTCAGGGGTCTTCCAACTATGGCTACACCTTC. This codes for CASSQVEFQGSSNYGYTF.